This TCR beta chain was sequenced for a study of tumor-infiltrating lymphocytes in primary liver carcinoma. The researchers obtained blood RNA from unsorted whole blood and also extracted germline DNA. Investigators obtained approximately 4.1 milliliters of peripheral blood ahead of surgery. CDR3 length equals 14 residues. Priming with a constant-region primer yielded TCR beta cDNA from about 540 ng total RNA. Each TCR beta library was derived from three nested multiplex PCR rounds that employed slightly modified ARM-PCR. TRBV1-TRBV30 forward primers and a C-beta reverse primer were used in the first two PCR rounds, which each ran for about 11 cycles. TCRdb used MiXCR to reprocess the multiplex PCR reads, holding one entry per CDR3 protein. The table shows approximately 210,000 distinct CDR3 sequences, with 65% occurring only once. Worth noting for this clonotype: The junction shows a germline mismatch at one end, possibly a read error.

The TCR was taken from a woman aged 60-75 years with primary liver carcinoma and hepatitis B virus infection. J is TRBJ2-6 and V is TRBV12-3 or TRBV12-4; D remains ambiguous. The source material was peripheral blood. CDR3 sequence (DNA): TGTGCCGGCAGTTTTGTAACTGGGGCCAACGTCCTGACTTTC. Amino acid sequence: CAGSFVTGANVLTF.